This TCR beta chain was found in a study of T cells expressing NK-cell markers (TCRdb year 2020). About the study as a whole: In sorted CD3+CD56+NKG2C+, CD3+CD56+NKG2C- and CD3+CD56-NKG2C+ T-cell subsets from roughly 8 donors, TCR beta-chain repertoires were profiled. Among the eight sequenced donors, seven were HCMV-seropositive and one was HCMV-seronegative. All eight donors whose samples were sequenced were randomly selected healthy volunteers, three of them men and five women. Libraries were sequenced as 2 x 150 bp reads on Illumina HiSeq 2000/2500, MiSeq or NextSeq. Findings and caveats that apply to the study as a whole: Those dominant clonotypes were again the most abundant among CD3+CD56-NKG2C+ cells in a handful of donors, at about 28.3-60.1%. For 6 or 7 donors, the dominant CD3+CD56+NKG2C+ clonotypes were among the top 10 CD8+ clonotypes and accounted for about 1.0-8% of CD8+ T cells. Whether the expanded NKG2C-expressing T cell clones were specific for HCMV antigens remained unclear.

Remarks on this clonotype: Its antigen remains unidentified.

The instrument was an Illumina HiSeq 2000. TCR beta cDNA libraries were made by 5'RACE template switching that added a universal primer site and unique molecular identifiers. cDNA synthesis was primed from the TCR beta constant segment, followed by two successive PCR amplification steps. In the original analysis: MIGEC was used to demultiplex reads and group the reads by UMI, and MiTCR was used to assemble and quantify clonotypes. To remove erroneous sequences, TCR cDNA sequences were retained only when supported by two or more reads. The tcR package was used for downstream repertoire analysis, with clonotypes matched between fractions based on CDR3 nucleotide sequence plus V segment. VDJmatch was used to annotate antigen specificity against VDJdb, with one amino acid substitution in CDR3 allowed. TCRdb reprocessed the reads, reporting each CDR3 protein sequence once and no DNA. The V and J calls follow TCRdb's processing rather than the paper's. For this sample, the table gives fewer than 200,000 distinct CDR3 sequences. Of the sample, approximately 18% falls within the top ten clones.

CDR1 and CDR2 were assigned from the germline V gene as SGHRS and YFSETQ. From the cysteine through the phenylalanine, the CDR3 covers 17 amino acids. No DNA is recorded. A commercial ELISA kit detecting HCMV-specific IgG in serum was used to determine HCMV serostatus. Ficoll density gradient centrifugation was used to isolate peripheral blood mononuclear cells from blood. Sequenced material: blood T cells: a sorted CD56 or NKG2C T cell subset, CD4+ or CD8+ T cells, or bulk PBMC T cells (not recorded which). The sequence joins TRBV5-1 to TRBJ1-6. This sequence originates from a woman aged 18-70 years in good health. The CDR3 region has the sequence CASSLEARSTKNSPLHF.